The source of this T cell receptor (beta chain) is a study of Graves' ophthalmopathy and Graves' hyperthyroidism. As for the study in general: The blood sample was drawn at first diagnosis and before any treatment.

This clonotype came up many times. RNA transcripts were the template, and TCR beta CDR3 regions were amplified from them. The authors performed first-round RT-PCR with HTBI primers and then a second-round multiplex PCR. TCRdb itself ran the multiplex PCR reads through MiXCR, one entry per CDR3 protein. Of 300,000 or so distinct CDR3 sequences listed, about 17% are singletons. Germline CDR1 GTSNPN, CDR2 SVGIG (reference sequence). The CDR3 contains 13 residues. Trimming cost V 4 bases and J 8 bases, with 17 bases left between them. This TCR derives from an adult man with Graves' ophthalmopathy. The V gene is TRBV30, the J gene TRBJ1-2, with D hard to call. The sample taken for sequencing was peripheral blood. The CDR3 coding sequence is TGTGCCTGGACTTTGGACGGGCCAGCGGGCTACACCTTC. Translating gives CAWTLDGPAGYTF.